Listed below are T cell receptor beta chains from one sample, sequenced in a study of blood T cell repertoires in COVID-19. Data came from immunoSEQ multiplex PCR; TCRdb stores just in-frame clones and leaves some out. The top ten clones hold under 30% of a sample with approximately 190,000 clones, around 86% of them seen once. The sequencing input was PBMCs or T cells enriched from blood (not recorded which). The receptor set was obtained from a woman aged 40 to 49 in a cohort exposed to, infected with or recovered from COVID-19 (not recorded which). The conserved cysteine and the conserved F or W are not part of the CDR3 here.

>TRBV13|TRBJ1-4
ASSLGLATEKLF
>TRBV10-1|TRBJ2-5
ASKPSRTSGGWYQETQY
>TRBV11-3|TRBJ1-1
ASSLRGPEAF
>TRBV27|TRBJ2-1
ASSQGRYNEQF
>TRBV18|TRBJ2-6
ASSPFRFSGANVLT
>TRBV10-1|TRBJ2-2
ASSDFGHTGELF
>TRBV29-1|TRBJ2-1
SVVVRLSSYNEQF
>TRBV29-1|TRBJ2-1
SVESRSSYNEQF
>TRBV3-1/TRBV3-2|TRBJ1-1
ASSQEAGFSTEAF
>TRBV4-1|TRBJ2-5
ASSQERGRTQY
>TRBV4-2|TRBJ2-1
ASSPNGGGLRNEQF
>TRBV12-3/TRBV12-4|TRBJ2-1
ASVSSYNEQF
>TRBV4-1|TRBJ2-1
ASSQRDRSRGINEQF
>TRBV4-1|TRBJ1-6
ASSAPGSRSSPLH
>TRBV19|TRBJ1-2
ATWEGQGGSYGYT
>TRBV11-3|TRBJ2-7
ASSLVTAGAEQY
>TRBV24-1|TRBJ2-3
ATSDRQASTDTQY
>TRBV11-2|TRBJ1-6
ASSLESRSPLH
>TRBV5-5|TRBJ2-7
ASSQGTGEAYEQY
>TRBV2|TRBJ2-1
ASIMDISNEQF
>TRBV5-1|TRBJ2-7
ASSLETASGGRSYEQY
>TRBV19|TRBJ2-2
ASSITVGRANTGELF
>TRBV11-2|TRBJ1-1
ASSLEQGPTEAF
>TRBV7-9|TRBJ2-2
ASSFSSGAGATGELF
>TRBV19|TRBJ1-4
ASSVTPDLYNEKLF
>TRBV6-1|TRBJ1-1
ASSEARAGGYTEAF
>TRBV5-1|TRBJ1-1
ASSSTGDPRTEAF
>TRBV7-6|TRBJ1-3
ASSLRTAGNTIY
>TRBV9|TRBJ2-1
ASSVVRLADYNEQF
>TRBV29-1|TRBJ2-3
SVARAPTDTQY
>TRBV2|TRBJ2-2
ASSEVETANTGELF
>TRBV18|TRBJ2-7
ASSPPGTGVLYEQY
>TRBV7-8|TRBJ2-7
ASSPRTALSYEQY
>TRBV11-2|TRBJ1-1
ASSTPPGQANTEAF
>TRBV9|TRBJ1-1
ASSVQGRGNTEAF
>TRBV6-5|TRBJ1-5
ASSAWVEGQPQH
>TRBV4-1|TRBJ1-6
ASSQERRTDSPLH